The clone carrying this T cell receptor beta chain was observed a few times. This CDR3 region has 15 residues. V was clipped by 3 bases and J by 2 bases; unmatched bases: 6. From germline, CDR1 is KGHSH and CDR2 LQKENI. Original processing notes: Estimated nucleated cell counts came from reference gene primer amplification. Measured with immunoSEQ multiplex PCR; TCRdb has only the in-frame clones, and not every one. The V and J calls and clone size come from that table; D and trimming were worked out from the DNA. The repertoire consists of approximately 93,000 clones, with about nine tenths occurring once and the leading ten covering 27%. The data are from a study of blood T cell repertoires in COVID-19. At the level of the study: Researchers got acute and convalescent COVID-19 samples from the United States, Italy and Spain. PBMCs, B-cell-depleted T cells, or T cells provided the cDNA or gDNA that made up the material.

V usage is TRBV18 and J usage is TRBJ1-2; 7 nucleotides agree with TRBD1. Input material: peripheral blood. The TCR sequence derives from a man in his fifties or sixties with active or convalescent COVID-19. The chain's CDR3 is CASSPTTGTNYGYTF. CDR3 coding DNA: TGTGCCAGCTCACCCACGACAGGGACGAACTATGGCTACACCTTC.